This entry features one T cell receptor (beta chain) sequence. As yet, its antigen is unknown. Sequencing used cDNA as its template, made by extracting RNA and reverse transcribing it. TCRdb's copy holds only in-frame clones and misses some; the assay was immunoSEQ multiplex PCR. The repertoire holds 150,000 or so clones, with just over 65% as singletons. V was clipped by 4 bases and J by 0 bases; unmatched bases: 8. Germline loops: CDR1 SGHDN, CDR2 FVKESK. This CDR3 has 18 residues. Collection of lesional scalp punch biopsies and peripheral blood was performed in alopecia areata patients. Starting from PBMCs, sorting isolated CD4+ and CD8+ T cells. The data were taken from a study of CD8+ T cells in alopecia areata. Looking at the study overall: Patients received oral tofacitinib, 5 to 10 mg twice daily, for moderate-to-severe alopecia areata. Study results and limitations: More clonal than normal scalp was lesional scalp, particularly alopecia totalis/universalis.

This rearrangement joins TRBV14 to TRBJ2-3; 12 bases are shared with TRBD2. This receptor was taken from a human donor with alopecia areata. The sample in question was CD8+ T cells sorted from blood, obtained at week 0. CDR3 protein: CASSRLTSGGPSTDTQYF. CDR3 nucleotide sequence: TGTGCCAGCAGCCGGTTGACTAGCGGGGGACCCAGCACAGATACGCAGTATTTT.